These T cell receptor beta chains were read from a single sample in a study of shared clonotypes between healthy human individuals. Measured with immunoSEQ multiplex PCR; TCRdb has only the in-frame clones, and not every one. This table holds millions of clones, roughly 94% found once. Material for sequencing was naive CD8+ T cells sorted from blood. The receptors were sampled from a young man in good health. Both conserved end residues are part of each CDR3. The D gene is left open where the match is weak.

cdr3_nt cdr3_aa d_call j_call v_call
TGTGCCAGCAGCTATCTGACTAGCGGCGATACGCAGTATTTT CASSYLTSGDTQYF TRBD2 TRBJ2-3 TRBV13
TGTGCCAGTAGTGTCCGACTTGCGGCTAATGAAAAACTGTTTTTT CASSVRLAANEKLFF . TRBJ1-4 TRBV19
TGTGCCAGCAGTTCGACAGGGAGCTCCTATAATTCACCCCTCCACTTT CASSSTGSSYNSPLHF TRBD1 TRBJ1-6 TRBV13
TGTGCCAGCAACGTCGACAGGGGGGAAAATCAGCCCCAGCATTTT CASNVDRGENQPQHF TRBD1 TRBJ1-5 TRBV28
TGTGCCAGCAGCGGCCCGACAGGGTCCACTGAAGCTTTCTTT CASSGPTGSTEAFF TRBD1 TRBJ1-1 TRBV5-4
TGTGCCAGCAGCTTATCCACAGGGTTTGATACGCAGTATTTT CASSLSTGFDTQYF . TRBJ2-3 TRBV7-9
TGTGCCAGCAGCCCACGACAGGGGCCCGGGGAGCTGTTTTTT CASSPRQGPGELFF TRBD1 TRBJ2-2 TRBV11-1
TGTGCCAGCAGCCTTGTCGGTAATGAGCAGTTCTTC CASSLVGNEQFF . TRBJ2-1 TRBV4-2
TGTGCCAGCAGCGCCCACGGGGGAAATCAGCCCCAGCATTTT CASSAHGGNQPQHF . TRBJ1-5 TRBV9
TGTGCCACCGTGGAGGGGGCCCTTAGCACAGATACGCAGTATTTT CATVEGALSTDTQYF . TRBJ2-3 TRBV28
TGTGCCTGGAGTGTACAAGGGGAAACCTACGAGCAGTACTTC CAWSVQGETYEQYF . TRBJ2-7 TRBV30
TGCGCCAGCAGCCAAGTTTCCGGTGTGAACACTGAAGCTTTCTTT CASSQVSGVNTEAFF . TRBJ1-1 TRBV4-3
TGTGCCAGCAGCGTAGATCTGGGACAGGGAGGTGATGAGCAGTTCTTC CASSVDLGQGGDEQFF TRBD1 TRBJ2-1 TRBV9
TGCGCCAGCAGCTTGCTAGCGAACAATGAGCAGTTCTTC CASSLLANNEQFF . TRBJ2-1 TRBV5-1
TGTGCCAGTAACTTGGACAACGAGGTGGCTGAAGCTTTCTTT CASNLDNEVAEAFF . TRBJ1-1 TRBV19
TGTGCCTGGAGTGTCTCCGCTGAAGCTTTCTTT CAWSVSAEAFF . TRBJ1-1 TRBV30